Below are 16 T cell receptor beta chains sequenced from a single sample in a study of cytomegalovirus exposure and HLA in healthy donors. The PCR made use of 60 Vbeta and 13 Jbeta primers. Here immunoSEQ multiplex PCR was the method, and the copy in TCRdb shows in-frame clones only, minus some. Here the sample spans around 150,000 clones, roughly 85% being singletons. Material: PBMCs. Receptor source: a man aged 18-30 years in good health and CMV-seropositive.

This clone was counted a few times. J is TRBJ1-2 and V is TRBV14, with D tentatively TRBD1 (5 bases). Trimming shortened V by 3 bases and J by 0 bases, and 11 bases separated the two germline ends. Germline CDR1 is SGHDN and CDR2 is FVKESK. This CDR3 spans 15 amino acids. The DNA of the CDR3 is TGTGCCAGCAGCCAGGGGCCTCCAGCTAACTATGGCTACACCTTC. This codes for CASSQGPPANYGYTF.

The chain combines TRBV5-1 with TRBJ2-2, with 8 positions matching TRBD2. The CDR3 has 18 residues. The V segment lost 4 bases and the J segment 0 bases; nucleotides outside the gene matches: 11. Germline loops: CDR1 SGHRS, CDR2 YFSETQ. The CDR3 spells CASSPGLVGETNTGELFF. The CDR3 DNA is TGCGCCAGCAGCCCGGGACTAGTGGGGGAAACGAACACCGGGGAGCTGTTTTTT.

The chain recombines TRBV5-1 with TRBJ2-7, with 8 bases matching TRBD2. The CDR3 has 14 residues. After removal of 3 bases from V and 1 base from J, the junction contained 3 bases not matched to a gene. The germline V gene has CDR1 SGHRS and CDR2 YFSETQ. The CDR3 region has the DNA TGCGCCAGCAGCTGGACGGGGGGGTCCTACGAGCAGTACTTC. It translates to CASSWTGGSYEQYF.

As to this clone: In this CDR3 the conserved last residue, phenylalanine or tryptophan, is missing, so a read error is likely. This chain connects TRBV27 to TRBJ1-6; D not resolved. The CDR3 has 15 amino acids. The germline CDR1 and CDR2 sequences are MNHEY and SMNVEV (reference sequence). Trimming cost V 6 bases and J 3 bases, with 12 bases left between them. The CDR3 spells CASRDGRDYNSPLHL. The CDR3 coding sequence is TGTGCCAGCAGGGACGGACGGGACTATAATTCACCCCTCCACCTT.

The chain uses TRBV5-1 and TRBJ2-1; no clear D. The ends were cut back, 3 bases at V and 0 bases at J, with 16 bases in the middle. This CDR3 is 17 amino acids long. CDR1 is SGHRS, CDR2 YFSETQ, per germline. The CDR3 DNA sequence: TGCGCCAGCAGCTCTGGTCAGGTAATAGGCTCCTACAATGAGCAGTTCTTC. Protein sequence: CASSSGQVIGSYNEQFF.

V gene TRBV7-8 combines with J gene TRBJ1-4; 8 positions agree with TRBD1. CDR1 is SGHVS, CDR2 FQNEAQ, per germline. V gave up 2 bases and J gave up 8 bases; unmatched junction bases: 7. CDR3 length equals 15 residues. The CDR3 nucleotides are TGTGCCAGCAGCTTACTGACAGGGGCTCGGGAAAAACTGTTTTTT. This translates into CASSLLTGAREKLFF.

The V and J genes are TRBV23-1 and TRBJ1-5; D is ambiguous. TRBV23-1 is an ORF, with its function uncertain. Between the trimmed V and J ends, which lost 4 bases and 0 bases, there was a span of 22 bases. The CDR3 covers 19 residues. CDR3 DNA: TGCGCCAGCAGTCGTGAAAGGTGGGCAGATCGATATAGCAATCAGCCCCAGCATTTT. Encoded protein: CASSRERWADRYSNQPQHF.

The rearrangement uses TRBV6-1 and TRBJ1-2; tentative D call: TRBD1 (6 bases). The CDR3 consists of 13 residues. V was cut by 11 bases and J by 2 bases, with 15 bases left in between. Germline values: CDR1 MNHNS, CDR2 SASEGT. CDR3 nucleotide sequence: TGTGCCGGGGGATCACAGGGAAACTATGGCTACACCTTC. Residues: CAGGSQGNYGYTF.

The CDR3 DNA follows: TGTGCCATCAGTGACCCCCGGCCTAAGACTAGCGGGGACTCCTACGAGCAGTACTTC. This gives the protein CAISDPRPKTSGDSYEQYF. The J gene is TRBJ2-5, the V gene TRBV10-3, with 11 nucleotides matching TRBD2. The J call may be faulty, since TRBJ2-7 better matches the DNA end. CDR1 is ENHRY, CDR2 SYGVKD, per germline. The CDR3 contains 19 residues.

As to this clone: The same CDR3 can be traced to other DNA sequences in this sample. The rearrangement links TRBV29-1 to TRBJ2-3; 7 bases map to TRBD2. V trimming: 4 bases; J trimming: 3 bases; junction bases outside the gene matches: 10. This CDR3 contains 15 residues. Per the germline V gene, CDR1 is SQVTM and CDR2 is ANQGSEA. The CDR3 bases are TGCAGCGTTGGACTAGTGGGGGGGAGGACAGATACGCAGTATTTT. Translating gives CSVGLVGGRTDTQYF.

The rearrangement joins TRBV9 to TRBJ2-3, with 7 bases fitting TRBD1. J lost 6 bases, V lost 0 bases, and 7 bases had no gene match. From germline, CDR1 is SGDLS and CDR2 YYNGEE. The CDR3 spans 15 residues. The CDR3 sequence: CASSVVETGKDTQYF. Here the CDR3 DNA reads TGTGCCAGCAGCGTAGTAGAGACAGGGAAGGATACGCAGTATTTT.

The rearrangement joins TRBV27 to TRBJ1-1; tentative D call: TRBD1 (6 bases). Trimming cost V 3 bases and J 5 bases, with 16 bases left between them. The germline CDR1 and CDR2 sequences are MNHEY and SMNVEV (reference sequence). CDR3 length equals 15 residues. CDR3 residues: CASSFISGGRTEAFF. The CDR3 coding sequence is TGTGCCAGCAGTTTTATTTCCGGGGGGCGGACTGAAGCTTTCTTT.

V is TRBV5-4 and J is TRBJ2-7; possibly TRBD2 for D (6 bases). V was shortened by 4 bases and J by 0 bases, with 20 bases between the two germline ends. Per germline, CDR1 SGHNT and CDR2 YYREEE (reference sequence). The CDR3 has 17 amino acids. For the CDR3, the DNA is TGTGCCAGCAGCCCACAAAGAGGGGTCGGGAGCTCCTACGAGCAGTACTTC. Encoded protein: CASSPQRGVGSSYEQYF.

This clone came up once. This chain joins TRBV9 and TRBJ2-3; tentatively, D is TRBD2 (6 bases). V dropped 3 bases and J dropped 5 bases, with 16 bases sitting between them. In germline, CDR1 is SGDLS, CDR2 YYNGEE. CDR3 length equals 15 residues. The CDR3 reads CASSALAALRDTQYF. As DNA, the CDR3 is TGTGCCAGCAGCGCATTAGCGGCTCTGAGAGATACGCAGTATTTT.

The CDR3 coding sequence is TGTGCCAGCAGTGAAGTACAGGCAGGTAGCACTGAAGCTTTCTTT. Protein sequence: CASSEVQAGSTEAFF. The chain is built from TRBV6-1 and TRBJ1-1; maybe TRBD1 (5 bases). Between the trimmed V and J ends, which lost 1 base and 4 bases, there was a span of 13 bases. This CDR3 comprises 15 residues. Germline CDR1 and CDR2: MNHNS and SASEGT.

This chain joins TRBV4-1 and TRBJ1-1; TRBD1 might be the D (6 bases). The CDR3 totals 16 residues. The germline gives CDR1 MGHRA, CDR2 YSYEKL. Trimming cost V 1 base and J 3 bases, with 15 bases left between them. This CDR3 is CASSQVSGQIYTEAFF. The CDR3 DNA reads TGCGCCAGCAGCCAAGTCTCTGGACAGATTTACACTGAAGCTTTCTTT.